Given below is one TCR beta chain in context. The antigen is unknown. The entry originates in a study of T-cell memory formation after mild COVID-19. Study context: For the most part, TCR clusters were specific to one donor. Findings and caveats of the study: Day 37-peaking second-wave clones had unconfirmed SARS-CoV-2 specificity.

This CDR3 contains 15 residues. V was clipped by 7 bases and J by 6 bases; unmatched bases: 6. TCRdb passed the 5' RACE reads through MiXCR, listing each CDR3 protein once. The sample carries more than 350,000 distinct CDR3 sequences, more than 15% recorded once. The receptor comes from a young man who had mild COVID-19 (a few samples of this study predate the infection). Cell type and time point are not known. The sample consisted of PBMCs or a T cell subset sorted from them (not recorded which). J is TRBJ2-1 and V is TRBV12-3 or TRBV12-4; 13 nucleotides line up with TRBD2. The DNA of the CDR3 is TGTGCCAGCACCCAACGACTAGCGGGAGGCAATGAGCAGTTCTTC. It is translated as CASTQRLAGGNEQFF.